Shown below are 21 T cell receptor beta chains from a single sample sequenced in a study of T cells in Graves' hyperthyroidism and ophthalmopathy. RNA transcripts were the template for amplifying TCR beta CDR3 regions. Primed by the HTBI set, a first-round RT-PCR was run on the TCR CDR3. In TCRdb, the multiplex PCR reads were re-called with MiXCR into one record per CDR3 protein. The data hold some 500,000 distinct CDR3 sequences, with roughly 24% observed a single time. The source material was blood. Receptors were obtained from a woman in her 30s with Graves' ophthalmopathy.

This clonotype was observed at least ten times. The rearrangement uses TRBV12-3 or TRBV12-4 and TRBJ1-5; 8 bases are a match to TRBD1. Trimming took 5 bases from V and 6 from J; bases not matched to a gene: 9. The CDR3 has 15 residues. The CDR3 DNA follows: TGTGCCAGCAGTCCCTCGGACAGGGAGGGTCAGCCCCAGCATTTT. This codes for CASSPSDREGQPQHF.

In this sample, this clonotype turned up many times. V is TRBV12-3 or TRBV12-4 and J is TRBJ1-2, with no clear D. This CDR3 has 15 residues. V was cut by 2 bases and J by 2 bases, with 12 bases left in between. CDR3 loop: CASSLRPAVNYGYTF. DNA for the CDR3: TGTGCCAGCAGTTTACGCCCGGCGGTAAACTATGGCTACACCTTC.

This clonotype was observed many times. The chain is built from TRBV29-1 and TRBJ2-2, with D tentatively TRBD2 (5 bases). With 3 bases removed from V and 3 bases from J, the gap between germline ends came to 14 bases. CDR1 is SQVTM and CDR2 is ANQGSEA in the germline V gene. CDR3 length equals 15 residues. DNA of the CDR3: TGCAGCGTTGAGCGTGGGTCTAGCTACACCGGGGAGCTGTTTTTT. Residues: CSVERGSSYTGELFF.

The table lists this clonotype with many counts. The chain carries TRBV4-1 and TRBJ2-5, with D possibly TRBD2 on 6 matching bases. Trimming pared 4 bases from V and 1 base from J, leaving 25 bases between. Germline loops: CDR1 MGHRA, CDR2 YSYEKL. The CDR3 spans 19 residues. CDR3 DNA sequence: TGCGCCAGCAGCCCCATTGGGGGGATTACGAGGGATGGCCAAGAGACCCAGTACTTC. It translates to CASSPIGGITRDGQETQYF.

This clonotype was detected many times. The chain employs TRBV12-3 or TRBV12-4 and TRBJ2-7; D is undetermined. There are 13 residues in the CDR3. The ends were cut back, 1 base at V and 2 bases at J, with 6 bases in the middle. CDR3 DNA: TGTGCCAGCAGTTTAGGGGTCCCCTACGAGCAGTACTTC. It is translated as CASSLGVPYEQYF.

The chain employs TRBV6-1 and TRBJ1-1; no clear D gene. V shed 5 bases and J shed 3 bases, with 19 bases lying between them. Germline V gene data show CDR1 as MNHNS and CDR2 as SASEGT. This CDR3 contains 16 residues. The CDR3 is CASSPTGQPGDTEAFF. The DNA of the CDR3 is TGTGCCAGCAGTCCAACGGGTCAACCTGGGGACACTGAAGCTTTCTTT.

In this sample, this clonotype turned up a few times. The CDR3 nucleotides are TGTGCCAGCAGTTACTCGTCGGGAGTGAACACTGAAGCTTTCTTT. Its translation: CASSYSSGVNTEAFF. The chain has TRBV6-5 and TRBJ1-1; no firm D call. CDR1 and CDR2 (germline): MNHEY, SVGAGI. V was cut by 0 bases and J by 0 bases, with 8 bases left in between. The CDR3 runs to 15 residues.

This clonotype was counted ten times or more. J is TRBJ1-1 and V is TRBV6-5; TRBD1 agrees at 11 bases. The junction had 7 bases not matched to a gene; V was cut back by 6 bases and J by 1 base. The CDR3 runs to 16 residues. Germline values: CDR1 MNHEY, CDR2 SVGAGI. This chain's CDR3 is CASRPIGQGANTEAFF. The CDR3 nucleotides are TGTGCCAGCAGACCTATCGGACAGGGGGCGAACACTGAAGCTTTCTTT.

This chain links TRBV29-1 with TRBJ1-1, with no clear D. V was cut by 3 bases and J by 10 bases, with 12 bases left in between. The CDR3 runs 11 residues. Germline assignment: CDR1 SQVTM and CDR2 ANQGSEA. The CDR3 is CSVEVGFGAFF. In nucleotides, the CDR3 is TGCAGCGTTGAGGTAGGATTCGGAGCTTTCTTT.

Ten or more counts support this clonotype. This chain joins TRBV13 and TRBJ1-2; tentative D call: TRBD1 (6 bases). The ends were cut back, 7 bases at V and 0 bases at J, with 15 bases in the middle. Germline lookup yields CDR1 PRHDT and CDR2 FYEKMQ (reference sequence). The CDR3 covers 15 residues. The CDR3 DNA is TGTGCCAGCAAGGGGTTGGACAGCACTAACTATGGCTACACCTTC. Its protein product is CASKGLDSTNYGYTF.

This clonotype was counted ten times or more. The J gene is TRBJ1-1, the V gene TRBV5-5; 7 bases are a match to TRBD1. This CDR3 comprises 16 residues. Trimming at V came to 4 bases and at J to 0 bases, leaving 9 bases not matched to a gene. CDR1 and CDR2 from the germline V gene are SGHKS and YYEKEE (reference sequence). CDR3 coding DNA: TGTGCCAGCAGCCTGTTCAGGGGGGGGATGAACACTGAAGCTTTCTTT. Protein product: CASSLFRGGMNTEAFF. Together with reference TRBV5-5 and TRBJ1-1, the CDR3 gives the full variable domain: DAGVTQSPTHLIKTRGQQVTLRCSPISGHKSVSWYQQVLGQGPQFIFQYYEKEERGRGNFPDRFSARQFPNYSSELNVNALLLGDSALYLCASSLFRGGMNTEAFFGQGTRLTVV.

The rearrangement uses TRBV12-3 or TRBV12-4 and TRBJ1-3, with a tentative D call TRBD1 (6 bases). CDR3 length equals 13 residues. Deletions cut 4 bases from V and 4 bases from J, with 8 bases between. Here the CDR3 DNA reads TGTGCCAGCAGTTGGGGGCTCGGAAACACCATATATTTT. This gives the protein CASSWGLGNTIYF.

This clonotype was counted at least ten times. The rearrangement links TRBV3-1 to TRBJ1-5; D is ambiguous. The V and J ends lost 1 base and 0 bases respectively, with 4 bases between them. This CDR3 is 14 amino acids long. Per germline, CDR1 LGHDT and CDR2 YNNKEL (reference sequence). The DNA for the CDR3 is TGTGCCAGCAGCCAAGGAAATAGCAATCAGCCCCAGCATTTT. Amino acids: CASSQGNSNQPQHF.

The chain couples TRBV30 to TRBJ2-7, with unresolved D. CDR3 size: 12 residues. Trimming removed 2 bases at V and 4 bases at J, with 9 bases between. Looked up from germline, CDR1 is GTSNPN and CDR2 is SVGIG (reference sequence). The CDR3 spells CAWSHPQYEQYF. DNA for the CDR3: TGTGCCTGGAGTCATCCCCAATACGAGCAGTACTTC.

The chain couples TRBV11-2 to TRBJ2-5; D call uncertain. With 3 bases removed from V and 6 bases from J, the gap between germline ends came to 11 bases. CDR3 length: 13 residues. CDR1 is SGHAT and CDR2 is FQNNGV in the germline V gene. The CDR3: CASSFPQGQTQYF. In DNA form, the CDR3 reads TGTGCCAGCAGCTTCCCCCAAGGGCAGACCCAGTACTTC.

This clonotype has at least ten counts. The CDR3 region has the DNA TGTGCCACCAGCAGAGATCAGGTCATCACTGAAGCTTTCTTT. It translates to CATSRDQVITEAFF. V and J are TRBV15 and TRBJ1-1; no definite D call. Per the germline V gene, CDR1 is LNHNV and CDR2 is YYDKDF (reference sequence). The V end was cut by 0 bases, the J end by 4 bases, with 9 bases between. CDR3 length: 14 residues.

The CDR3 DNA reads TGTGCCAGTAGTATTACCTCCGGGACTGGTGAGACCCAGTACTTC. It yields the protein CASSITSGTGETQYF. The rearrangement joins TRBV19 to TRBJ2-5; possibly TRBD2 for D (6 bases). Germline lookup yields CDR1 LNHDA and CDR2 SQIVND (reference sequence). The CDR3 is made up of 15 amino acids. Trimming stripped 3 bases from V and 5 bases from J, with 16 bases between.

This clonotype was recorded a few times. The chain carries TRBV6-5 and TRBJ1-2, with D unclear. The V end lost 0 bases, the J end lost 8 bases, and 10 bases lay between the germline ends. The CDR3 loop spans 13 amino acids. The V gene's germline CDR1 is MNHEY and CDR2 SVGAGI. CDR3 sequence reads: CASSYSELEGYTF. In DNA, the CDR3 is TGTGCCAGCAGTTACTCTGAATTGGAGGGCTACACCTTC.

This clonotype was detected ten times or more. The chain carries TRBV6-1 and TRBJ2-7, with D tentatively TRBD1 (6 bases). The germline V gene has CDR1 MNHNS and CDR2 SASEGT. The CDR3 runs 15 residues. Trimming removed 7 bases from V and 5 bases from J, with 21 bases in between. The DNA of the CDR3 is TGTGCCAGCAAAAGAGGACAGCCAGGCGCGGACGAGCAGTACTTC. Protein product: CASKRGQPGADEQYF.

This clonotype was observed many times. CDR3 DNA sequence: TGTGCCAGCAGCCCATATAGAGCCAGGGAGACTGAAGCTTTCTTT. Encoded protein: CASSPYRARETEAFF. The rearrangement uses TRBV7-8 and TRBJ1-1; maybe TRBD1 (5 bases). CDR1 is SGHVS, CDR2 FQNEAQ, per germline. The CDR3 is 15 amino acids. Trimming left V 5 bases short and J 5 bases short, with 18 bases between.

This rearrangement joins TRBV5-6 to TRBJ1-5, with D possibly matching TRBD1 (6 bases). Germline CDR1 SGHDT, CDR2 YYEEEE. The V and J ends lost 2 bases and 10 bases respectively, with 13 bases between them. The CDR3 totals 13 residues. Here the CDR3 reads CASSLQGGHPQHF. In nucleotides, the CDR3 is TGTGCCAGCAGCTTACAGGGTGGTCATCCCCAGCATTTT.